This T cell receptor beta chain was found in a study of T cell responses to AZD1222 COVID-19 vaccine. Study information: It was second doses at about 4 or about 12 weeks that were pooled.

Points on this clone: As yet, its antigen is unknown. Other DNA sequences from this sample encode an identical CDR3 as well.

Assay: immunoSEQ multiplex PCR; the TCRdb copy retains only in-frame clones and omits some. The table lists over 100,000 clones, roughly nine tenths of them singletons. Study results and limitations: Spike-spanning, vaccine-associated CD4 TCRs were dominant at 160-218 and 743-854. White British ancestry dominated among donors, who included more females, and clonal diversity was possibly underestimated.

The origin of this receptor is an adult in good health. The source was peripheral blood, collected on day 0 of AZD1222 vaccination.

The CDR3 nucleotides read TGCGCCAGCAGCTTACAGGGATCTGGAAACACCATATATTTT. Translation gives CASSLQGSGNTIYF. This rearrangement joins TRBV5-1 to TRBJ1-3; possibly TRBD1 for D (6 bases). Germline V lookup: CDR1 SGHRS, CDR2 YFSETQ. The CDR3 spans 14 residues. Trimming left V 2 bases short and J 1 base short, with 7 bases between.